This T cell receptor beta chain originates from a study of blood T cell repertoires in COVID-19. The authors' processing: Reference gene primer amplification gave nucleated cell count estimates. Assay: immunoSEQ multiplex PCR; the TCRdb copy retains only in-frame clones and omits some. Clonal size and the V and J genes are those of that table, whereas D and trimming came from the DNA. The repertoire holds roughly 100,000 clones, approximately 85% seen once, with 3.5% to 5% in the top ten. The sequence derives from a man in his forties or fifties with acute or convalescent COVID-19. The source material was peripheral blood.

For the CDR3, the DNA is TGCGCCAGCAGCCAACTGGGACAGGGGATTGCCTATGGCTACACCTTC. Amino acids: CASSQLGQGIAYGYTF. The chain recombines TRBV5-1 with TRBJ1-2; 10 bases match TRBD1. V shed 4 bases, J shed 4 bases, and the junction held 10 bases outside the gene matches. The germline CDR1 and CDR2 sequences are SGHRS and YFSETQ. The CDR3 sequence is 16 residues long. The full variable domain, its missing parts supplied by reference TRBV5-1 and TRBJ1-2, is KAGVTQTPRYLIKTRGQQVTLSCSPISGHRSVSWYQQTPGQGLQFLFEYFSETQRNKGNFPGRFSGRQFSNSRSEMNVSTLELGDSALYLCASSQLGQGIAYGYTFGSGTRLTVV.